The following is a T cell receptor beta chain sequence with its context. Trimming shortened V by 5 bases and J by 2 bases, and 16 bases separated the two germline ends. CDR1 is SEHNR and CDR2 is FQNEAQ in the germline V gene (reference sequence). This CDR3 contains 16 residues. These data originate in a study of patients and donors after allogeneic stem cell transplantation. TCRdb redid the calling of the RT-PCR reads with MiXCR, one entry per CDR3 protein. The sample holds roughly 200,000 distinct CDR3 sequences, around two fifths seen once. This sequence joins TRBV7-9 and TRBJ1-3; D remains ambiguous. The origin of this receptor is a human donor who was either an allogeneic HSCT recipient or a stem cell or donor lymphocyte infusion donor (not recorded which). It is not recorded whose cells these are; they may come from a transplant donor. Sequencing used blood, either unsorted or a sorted T cell fraction (not recorded which). CDR3: CASSPPKKGTGNTIYF. The CDR3 DNA follows: TGTGCCAGCAGCCCCCCAAAGAAAGGGACTGGAAACACCATATATTTT.